This TCR beta chain was recorded in a study of CD8+CD57+ T cells in acquired aplastic anemia. Trimming at V came to 6 bases and at J to 0 bases, leaving 8 bases not matched to a gene. The CDR3 covers 15 residues. Germline V gene sequence: CDR1 ENHRY, CDR2 SYGVKD. TCR beta VDJ and CDR3 were profiled, and genomic DNA was the template. TCRdb independently ran MiXCR on the reads; one entry per CDR3 protein. This sample yields approximately 200,000 distinct CDR3 sequences, of which around 59% are seen a single time; roughly 15% belongs to the top ten. General study findings and limits: Patients and controls shared under 30 CD8+ CDR3 sequences, highly expressed in patients.

This clonotype was seen at least ten times. No antigen is known for it. Sample: sorted CD4+, CD8+, or CD8+CD57+ T cells (not recorded which) from PBMCs. The sequence was collected from a human donor in good health, serving as a control. This chain joins TRBV10-3 and TRBJ2-7, with 7 bases lining up with TRBD1. CDR3 sequence reads: CAISRGQAGSYEQYF. The CDR3 DNA reads as TGTGCCATCAGCAGAGGACAGGCTGGCTCCTACGAGCAGTACTTC.